This T cell receptor (beta chain) was captured in a study of CD8 T cells in ankylosing spondylitis. The study's findings and limits: Within ankylosing spondylitis blood, a TCR beta motif made up of fewer than ten highly homologous variants appeared to be characteristic. In reactive arthritis synovial fluid and blood, some motif variants had been reported before.

To note about this clonotype: Its antigen remains unidentified.

In germline, CDR1 is SGHAT, CDR2 FQNNGV. V lost 1 base and J lost 3; bases outside the gene matches: 8. The CDR3 covers 18 residues. TCRdb re-derived calls from the 5' RACE reads in MiXCR, one entry per CDR3 protein. The sample includes some 220,000 distinct CDR3 sequences, about 7% seen only once; the top ten take 14%. This receptor was obtained from a male donor with ankylosing spondylitis. The sequenced sample consisted of blood, either unsorted or a sorted T cell fraction (not recorded which). The chain uses TRBV11-2 and TRBJ2-1, with 11 bases identical to TRBD2. Written as DNA, the CDR3 is TGTGCCAGCAGCTTAGTGTTGGGACTAGCGGAGTACTACAATGAGCAGTTCTTC. This codes for CASSLVLGLAEYYNEQFF.